Following are 24 T cell receptor beta chains from one sample sequenced in a study of blood T cell repertoires in COVID-19. TCRdb's table, derived via immunoSEQ multiplex PCR, lists solely in-frame clones and lacks some. Of around 26,000 clones listed, around 66% were seen once; the top ten hold 6% to 8%. The sample taken for sequencing was peripheral blood. Every receptor here comes from a man in his 60s with active or convalescent COVID-19.

The chain combines TRBV7-8 with TRBJ1-2, with D unclear. V was cut by 3 bases and J by 4 bases, with 15 bases left in between. CDR1 is SGHVS and CDR2 is FQNEAQ in the germline V gene. This CDR3 contains 15 residues. CDR3 sequence: CASSFEERRFYGYTF. In DNA form, the CDR3 reads TGTGCCAGCAGCTTTGAGGAGAGACGGTTCTATGGCTACACCTTC.

V and J are TRBV6-5 and TRBJ2-2; D not certain. With 5 bases removed from V and 4 bases from J, the gap between germline ends came to 8 bases. CDR3 size: 13 residues. Germline V CDR1 and CDR2: MNHEY, SVGAGI. This CDR3 reads CASSQTLTGELFF. The DNA for the CDR3 is TGTGCCAGCAGTCAGACACTCACCGGGGAGCTGTTTTTT.

The chain has TRBV28 and TRBJ2-4; possible D gene TRBD1, 7 bases. The V gene's germline CDR1 is MDHEN and CDR2 SYDVKM. The CDR3 loop spans 14 amino acids. V was clipped by 6 bases and J by 6 bases, with 15 bases between them. CDR3 region: CASSRGTVGNIQYF. As DNA, the CDR3 is TGTGCCAGCAGCCGCGGGACAGTTGGAAACATTCAGTACTTC.

The chain recombines TRBV6-5 with TRBJ2-5; D is possibly TRBD2 (5 bases). The CDR3 is 13 residues long. Germline V lookup: CDR1 MNHEY, CDR2 SVGAGI. V was pared by 6 bases and J by 4 bases, with 12 bases between. The CDR3 region is CASRWRVGETQYF. The CDR3 DNA is TGTGCCAGCAGATGGCGGGTAGGAGAGACCCAGTACTTC.

The rearrangement links TRBV6-5 to TRBJ2-7; D ambiguous. This CDR3 spans 14 amino acids. V was cut by 0 bases and J by 5 bases, with 11 bases left in between. The germline gives CDR1 MNHEY, CDR2 SVGAGI. CDR3 loop: CASSYSGTRNEQYF. The DNA for the CDR3 is TGTGCCAGCAGTTACTCGGGCACAAGAAACGAGCAGTACTTC.

The V call is TRBV5-6, the J call TRBJ1-6; D is undetermined. The CDR3 contains 12 residues. CDR1 is SGHDT and CDR2 is YYEEEE in the germline V gene. V lost 0 bases, J lost 9 bases, and 4 bases lay in between. CDR3 nucleotide sequence: TGTGCCAGCAGCTTGGCGGTTTCACCCCTCCACTTT. Protein product: CASSLAVSPLHF.

J is TRBJ2-7 and V is TRBV7-3, with 9 bases identical to TRBD1. The J segment lost 2 bases and the V segment lost 0 bases, leaving 2 bases of the junction unmatched. CDR1 SGHTA and CDR2 FQGTGA come from the germline V gene. This CDR3 has 15 residues. CDR3 sequence reads: CASSLTGQGAYEQYF. The CDR3 DNA follows: TGTGCCAGCAGCTTAACGGGACAGGGTGCCTACGAGCAGTACTTC.

This clone was picked up a small number of times. The V and J genes are TRBV4-1 and TRBJ2-2; 11 bases align to TRBD2. The CDR3 runs 15 residues. Germline values: CDR1 MGHRA, CDR2 YSYEKL. V lost 1 base to trimming and J lost 5 bases; unmatched junction nucleotides: 0. The CDR3 spells CASSQGLAGTGELFF. The CDR3 DNA is TGCGCCAGCAGCCAAGGACTAGCGGGGACCGGGGAGCTGTTTTTT.

This clone was picked up a small number of times. The CDR3 region is CASSFWSSEAFF. Here the CDR3 DNA reads TGTGCCAGCAGTTTTTGGAGTTCCGAAGCTTTCTTT. The J gene is TRBJ1-1, the V gene TRBV7-2; unclear D gene. V was pared by 6 bases and J by 8 bases, with 13 bases between. Germline V gives CDR1 SGHTA, CDR2 FQGNSA. The CDR3 extends over 12 amino acids. Supplemented by reference TRBV7-2 and TRBJ1-1, the full variable domain reads GAGVSQSPSNKVTEKGKDVELRCDPISGHTALYWYRQSLGQGLEFLIYFQGNSAPDKSGLPSDRFSAERTGGSVSTLTIQRTQQEDSAVYLCASSFWSSEAFFGQGTRLTVV.

This CDR3 reads CASSILSSYNEQFF. DNA of the CDR3: TGTGCCAGTAGTATACTGAGCTCCTACAATGAGCAGTTCTTC. The V call is TRBV19, the J call TRBJ2-1; D not certain. This CDR3 comprises 14 residues. The germline CDR1 and CDR2 sequences are LNHDA and SQIVND (reference sequence). Trimming stripped 2 bases from V and 0 bases from J, with 5 bases between.

This rearrangement joins TRBV11-2 to TRBJ2-1; 10 positions match TRBD2. Germline CDR1 reads SGHAT; CDR2 reads FQNNGV. This CDR3 comprises 15 residues. The V and J ends lost 0 bases and 9 bases, in that order; junction bases with no gene match: 5. The CDR3 coding sequence is TGTGCCAGCAGCTTAGATAACAGCGGGAGGGCTGAGCAGTTCTTC. Amino acid sequence: CASSLDNSGRAEQFF.

This clone has only a few counts. This sequence joins TRBV7-2 and TRBJ2-5, with 9 positions matching TRBD2. Germline trimming cut 2 bases from V and 1 base from J; bases unmatched to any gene: 2. Germline-derived CDR1 and CDR2 are SGHTA and FQGNSA. The CDR3 length is 15 residues. DNA for the CDR3: TGTGCCAGCAGCTTACTAGCGGGGCGCCAAGAGACCCAGTACTTC. It encodes CASSLLAGRQETQYF. The full variable domain, with the rest looked up from reference TRBV7-2 and TRBJ2-5, is GAGVSQSPSNKVTEKGKDVELRCDPISGHTALYWYRQSLGQGLEFLIYFQGNSAPDKSGLPSDRFSAERTGGSVSTLTIQRTQQEDSAVYLCASSLLAGRQETQYFGPGTRLLVL.

The chain links TRBV7-9 to TRBJ1-2; 7 bases agree with TRBD1. The CDR3 loop spans 16 amino acids. V dropped 2 bases and J dropped 8; count of bases not matched to a gene: 14. Germline V lookup: CDR1 SEHNR, CDR2 FQNEAQ (reference sequence). The CDR3 is CASSLSTISGGGGYTF. The CDR3 DNA reads TGTGCCAGCAGCTTATCCACGATCTCAGGGGGAGGCGGCTACACCTTC.

This chain uses TRBV19 with TRBJ1-1, with D maybe TRBD1 (5 bases). Between the trimmed V and J ends, which lost 8 bases and 2 bases, there was a span of 15 bases. Germline V gene sequence: CDR1 LNHDA, CDR2 SQIVND (reference sequence). The CDR3 has 14 amino acids. DNA for the CDR3: TGTGCCAGTGCTATGGGGCTGGGAAACACTGAAGCTTTCTTT. This gives the protein CASAMGLGNTEAFF.

The chain employs TRBV6-5 and TRBJ1-1; 7 nucleotides align to TRBD1. The V gene's germline CDR1 is MNHEY and CDR2 SVGAGI. CDR3 size: 15 residues. Losses at the gene ends were 6 bases for V and 1 base for J; bases not matched to a gene: 8. Here the CDR3 DNA reads TGTGCCAGCAGCCGAGGACAGGCGTCGAACACTGAAGCTTTCTTT. Amino acids: CASSRGQASNTEAFF.

The rearrangement uses TRBV5-1 and TRBJ2-2; a weak D match, TRBD2 (5 bases). The V and J ends lost 4 bases and 5 bases respectively, with 12 bases between them. The CDR3 contains 14 residues. The V gene's germline CDR1 is SGHRS and CDR2 YFSETQ. The CDR3 DNA reads as TGCGCCAGCAGCATGATCTCGGGGACCGGGGAGCTGTTTTTT. This codes for CASSMISGTGELFF.

The chain carries TRBV12-3 or TRBV12-4 and TRBJ2-7; 10 bases agree with TRBD2. The CDR3 has 13 residues. Trimming at V came to 8 bases and at J to 5 bases, leaving 6 bases not matched to a gene. The CDR3 DNA sequence: TGTGCCAGCCGGACTAGCGGACGAAACGAGCAGTACTTC. Translating gives CASRTSGRNEQYF.

In its sample, this clone was seen once. The V and J genes are TRBV6-1 and TRBJ2-3, with D perhaps TRBD2 (5 bases). The ends were cut back, 3 bases at V and 0 bases at J, with 13 bases in the middle. Germline V gene sequence: CDR1 MNHNS, CDR2 SASEGT. CDR3 length: 16 residues. In nucleotides, the CDR3 is TGTGCCAGCAGTGACAGCGGTAGGGCGAGCACAGATACGCAGTATTTT. Amino acids: CASSDSGRASTDTQYF.

The rearrangement uses TRBV7-8 and TRBJ1-1; D possibly corresponds to TRBD1 (6 bases). Germline V gene lookup returns CDR1 SGHVS and CDR2 FQNEAQ. The length of the CDR3 is 13 residues. Trimming removed 4 bases at V and 8 bases at J, with 14 bases between. The CDR3 sequence is CASSSLNRVEAFF. CDR3 DNA sequence: TGTGCCAGCAGCTCCCTCAACAGGGTCGAAGCTTTCTTT.

This clone has only a few counts. The chain combines TRBV2 with TRBJ2-7, with D maybe TRBD1 (5 bases). This CDR3 is built from 13 residues. Germline V gene lookup returns CDR1 SNHLY and CDR2 FYNNEI. V was cut by 6 bases and J by 3 bases, with 12 bases left in between. The CDR3 is CASRTTARYEQYF. CDR3 in DNA: TGTGCCAGCAGAACGACAGCTCGCTACGAGCAGTACTTC.

This chain connects TRBV3-1 (or the pseudogene TRBV3-2) to TRBJ1-1, with 7 nucleotides matching TRBD1. CDR1 and CDR2 from the germline V gene are LGHDT and YNNKEL (reference sequence). After removal of 4 bases from V and 4 bases from J, the junction contained 3 bases not matched to a gene. This CDR3 has 13 residues. CDR3 nucleotide sequence: TGTGCCAGCAGCCGACAGGGAGGCACTGAAGCTTTCTTT. It codes for CASSRQGGTEAFF.

The chain uses TRBV27 and TRBJ2-3, with 9 bases fitting TRBD2. The CDR3 covers 15 residues. V was pared by 3 bases and J by 5 bases, with 6 bases of the junction left unmatched. Germline loops: CDR1 MNHEY, CDR2 SMNVEV (reference sequence). The CDR3 reads CASSFSREGIDTQYF. As DNA, the CDR3 is TGTGCCAGCAGTTTTTCGCGGGAGGGAATAGATACGCAGTATTTT.

This clone has more than one count but fewer than ten. This rearrangement joins TRBV4-1 to TRBJ2-2, with D unclear. Looked up from germline, CDR1 is MGHRA and CDR2 is YSYEKL. CDR3 length equals 15 residues. The V end lost 8 bases, the J end lost 0 bases, and 13 bases lay between the germline ends. This CDR3 reads CASRLIGANTGELFF. The CDR3 coding sequence is TGCGCCAGCCGGTTAATAGGAGCGAACACCGGGGAGCTGTTTTTT.

The chain combines TRBV24-1 with TRBJ2-1, with TRBD1 identical over 12 bases. Per the germline V gene, CDR1 is KGHDR and CDR2 is SFDVKD. The J segment lost 8 bases and the V segment lost 7 bases, leaving 2 bases of the junction unmatched. The CDR3 spans 13 residues. CDR3 residues: CATSGDRGHEQFF. CDR3 nucleotide sequence: TGTGCCACCAGCGGGGACAGGGGGCATGAGCAGTTCTTC.